The rows below give T cell receptor beta chains drawn from one sample of a study of cytomegalovirus exposure and HLA in healthy donors. Libraries were prepared by immunoSEQ multiplex PCR; TCRdb keeps only in-frame clonotypes and omits some of them. The sample records under 200,000 clones, less than 85% being singletons. Specimen: PBMCs. These receptors were obtained from a man aged 35-49 years in good health and CMV-seronegative. CDR3s include the opening cysteine and the closing phenylalanine or tryptophan. The D gene is left open where the match is weak. The size of a clone is reported for some rows only, either as once, few or many, or as a class for expanded clones.

D: TRBD1; J: TRBJ2-7; V: TRBV9; size: NA; DNA: TGTGCCAGCAGCGTAGGAGGGGACAGCTCCTACGAGCAGTACTTC; CDR3: CASSVGGDSSYEQYF
D: TRBD2; J: TRBJ2-2; V: TRBV2; size: NA; DNA: TGTGCCAGCAGGGCCGGGACTAGCGGGGGACTGGAGCTGTTTTTT; CDR3: CASRAGTSGGLELFF
D: NA; J: TRBJ2-1; V: TRBV19; size: NA; DNA: TGTGCCAGTAAGACAGCGTATTACAATGAGCAGTTCTTC; CDR3: CASKTAYYNEQFF
D: TRBD1; J: TRBJ2-1; V: TRBV11-3; size: NA; DNA: TGTGCCAGCAGCTTAGAGTGGACCGTCCCGGGACAGGGGTTGGACGAGCAGTTCTTC; CDR3: CASSLEWTVPGQGLDEQFF
D: TRBD1; J: TRBJ2-5; V: TRBV19; size: once; DNA: TGTGCCAGTAGCTTACCGCCGGGACAGGGCGGAGAGACCCAGTACTTC; CDR3: CASSLPPGQGGETQYF
D: NA; J: TRBJ1-2; V: TRBV29-1; size: few; DNA: TGCAGCGACCTAACAGGGTATGGCTACACCTTC; CDR3: CSDLTGYGYTF
D: TRBD2; J: TRBJ2-3; V: TRBV7-9; size: NA; DNA: TGTGCCAGCAGCTTAGGGCTAGCGGGAGGTCTCGGAGATACGCAGTATTTT; CDR3: CASSLGLAGGLGDTQYF
D: TRBD1; J: TRBJ1-5; V: TRBV4-3; size: NA; DNA: TGCGCCAGCAGCCAAGATAGGGGGCGAAATCAGCCCCAGCATTTT; CDR3: CASSQDRGRNQPQHF
D: NA; J: TRBJ1-2; V: TRBV5-6; size: NA; DNA: TGTGCCAGCAGCCGCGCCCTCGGGGAGGTCGGAGGCTACACCTTC; CDR3: CASSRALGEVGGYTF
D: TRBD1; J: TRBJ1-2; V: TRBV11-2; size: few; DNA: TGTGCCAGCAGCTCCGGGACAGCGGCTTATGGCTACACCTTC; CDR3: CASSSGTAAYGYTF
D: NA; J: TRBJ2-1; V: TRBV5-4; size: NA; DNA: TGTGCCAGCAGCAGCAGGGGGGCTGGATACAATGAGCAGTTCTTC; CDR3: CASSSRGAGYNEQFF
D: TRBD2; J: TRBJ2-1; V: TRBV5-3; size: NA; DNA: TGTGCCAGAAGCCACATCCTAGCGGGGGACCTTAATGAGCAGTTCTTC; CDR3: CARSHILAGDLNEQFF
D: NA; J: TRBJ1-6; V: TRBV14; size: once; DNA: TGTGCCAGCAGCCGAGGGTTCGGTTCACCCCTCCACTTT; CDR3: CASSRGFGSPLHF
D: NA; J: TRBJ1-3; V: TRBV25-1; size: NA; DNA: TGTGCCAGCGGACACAGGGGAAACACCATATATTTT; CDR3: CASGHRGNTIYF
D: TRBD1; J: TRBJ2-7; V: TRBV6-5; size: NA; DNA: TGTGCCAGCAGTTACTCCCTTGCAGGGGGCGTCTACGAGCAGTACTTC; CDR3: CASSYSLAGGVYEQYF
D: NA; J: TRBJ2-1; V: TRBV19; size: NA; DNA: TGTGCGACTACAAATCCATACTCCTACAATGAGCAGTTCTTC; CDR3: CATTNPYSYNEQFF
D: TRBD2; J: TRBJ2-5; V: TRBV29-1; size: once; DNA: TGCAGCGTTAGCGGGGGGCAGGAGACCCAGTACTTC; CDR3: CSVSGGQETQYF
D: TRBD2; J: TRBJ2-3; V: TRBV11-2; size: NA; DNA: TGTGCCAGCAGCTTTGCTGGCGGGGGGGCGAGGGATACGCAGTATTTT; CDR3: CASSFAGGGARDTQYF
D: NA; J: TRBJ1-3; V: TRBV5-6; size: NA; DNA: TGTGCCAGCAGCCCCAGACAGCGTACCTCTGGAAACACCATATATTTT; CDR3: CASSPRQRTSGNTIYF
D: TRBD1; J: TRBJ1-5; V: TRBV18; size: NA; DNA: TGTGCCAGCTCACCCACACAGGGGGCGATGGACCAGCATTTT; CDR3: CASSPTQGAMDQHF
D: TRBD1; J: TRBJ2-1; V: TRBV9; size: NA; DNA: TGTGCCAGCAGCCCAGAGACAGGGGCCTACAATGAGCAGTTCTTC; CDR3: CASSPETGAYNEQFF
D: NA; J: TRBJ1-1; V: TRBV6-5; size: once; DNA: TGTGCCAGCAGGGAGGGACGGAACACTGAAGCTTTCTTT; CDR3: CASREGRNTEAFF
D: TRBD2; J: TRBJ2-7; V: TRBV9; size: NA; DNA: TGTGCCAGCAGCGTAGCTACTAGCGGCCCCTACGAGCAGTACTTC; CDR3: CASSVATSGPYEQYF
D: NA; J: TRBJ1-6; V: TRBV28; size: NA; DNA: TGTGCCAGCAGTTTAGGCGGAAATAATTCACCCCTCCACTTT; CDR3: CASSLGGNNSPLHF
D: TRBD2; J: TRBJ2-1; V: TRBV5-8; size: NA; DNA: TGTGCCAGCAGCCTGGGGACTAGCGGGAGAAATGAGCAGTTCTTC; CDR3: CASSLGTSGRNEQFF
D: TRBD1; J: TRBJ2-7; V: TRBV25-1; size: NA; DNA: TGTGCCAGCAGTGAATATAAGGGACAGAAGGTCTTC; CDR3: CASSEYKGQKVF
D: NA; J: TRBJ2-3; V: TRBV7-9; size: NA; DNA: TGTGCCAGCAGCGTAAGCACAGATACGCAGTATTTT; CDR3: CASSVSTDTQYF
D: NA; J: TRBJ2-5; V: TRBV19; size: NA; DNA: TGTGCCAGTAGTATGGTCCAGGAAGCGGACCAAGAGACCCAGTACTTC; CDR3: CASSMVQEADQETQYF
D: NA; J: TRBJ1-4; V: TRBV4-3; size: NA; DNA: TGCGCCAGCAGCCAAGAAGGCAGGGGCCAAAATGAAAAACTGTTTTTT; CDR3: CASSQEGRGQNEKLFF
D: NA; J: TRBJ2-7; V: TRBV12-1; size: NA; DNA: TGTGCCAGCAGCCTCCCTACTAGCGGGAGCACTCGCTACGAGCAGTACTTC; CDR3: CASSLPTSGSTRYEQYF
D: TRBD2; J: TRBJ2-5; V: TRBV10-2; size: NA; DNA: TGCGCCAGCAGGCGGACTAGCGGGTACCAAGAGACCCAGTACTTC; CDR3: CASRRTSGYQETQYF
D: TRBD2; J: TRBJ2-7; V: TRBV7-9; size: NA; DNA: TGTGCCAGCAGCTTACCAGCGGGGGGTGCCTACGAGCAGTACTTC; CDR3: CASSLPAGGAYEQYF
D: NA; J: TRBJ2-7; V: TRBV19; size: once; DNA: TGTGCCAGTAGTCGCAAGACAGGCGACTACGAGCAGTACTTC; CDR3: CASSRKTGDYEQYF
D: NA; J: TRBJ2-7; V: TRBV11-3; size: NA; DNA: TGTGCCAGCAGCTTGGGCGGGACTCTCTCCTACGAGCAGTACTTC; CDR3: CASSLGGTLSYEQYF
D: NA; J: TRBJ1-5; V: TRBV18; size: NA; DNA: TGTGCCAGCTCACCAGGCGGAAATCAGCCCCAGCATTTT; CDR3: CASSPGGNQPQHF
D: NA; J: TRBJ1-5; V: TRBV2; size: NA; DNA: TGTGCCAGCAAGGGACTGGGAGACGGTCAGCCCCAGCATTTT; CDR3: CASKGLGDGQPQHF
D: NA; J: TRBJ1-1; V: TRBV4-3; size: NA; DNA: TGCGCCAGCAGCCAATTAGGGGTACACATGAACACTGAAGCTTTCTTT; CDR3: CASSQLGVHMNTEAFF
D: NA; J: TRBJ1-2; V: TRBV5-8; size: NA; DNA: TGTGCCAGCTTATACAGGGATAACTATGGCTACACCTTC; CDR3: CASLYRDNYGYTF
D: NA; J: TRBJ2-7; V: TRBV6-6; size: few; DNA: TGTGCCAGCAGTTCTACCTACGAGCAGTACTTC; CDR3: CASSSTYEQYF
D: NA; J: TRBJ2-2; V: TRBV7-9; size: NA; DNA: TGTGCCAGCAGCCGCCATCGAGGGGGTGACACCGGGGAGCTGTTTTTT; CDR3: CASSRHRGGDTGELFF
D: NA; J: TRBJ1-2; V: TRBV30; size: NA; DNA: TGTGCCTGGAGTGTACCCAGGGCCAGGTATGGCTACACCTTC; CDR3: CAWSVPRARYGYTF
D: TRBD1; J: TRBJ1-6; V: TRBV6-1; size: NA; DNA: TGTGCCAGCAAGGGGACAGGGATCGATAATTCACCCCTCCACTTT; CDR3: CASKGTGIDNSPLHF
D: TRBD1; J: TRBJ2-7; V: TRBV7-9; size: NA; DNA: TGTGCCAGCAGCTCGACAGGGGACGAGCAGTACTTC; CDR3: CASSSTGDEQYF
D: NA; J: TRBJ1-5; V: TRBV27; size: NA; DNA: TGTGCCAGCAGTTTAGTAGGGGCAGACGGCAATCAGCCCCAGCATTTT; CDR3: CASSLVGADGNQPQHF
D: TRBD2; J: TRBJ2-7; V: TRBV9; size: NA; DNA: TGTGCCAGCAGCGCATCCGGGACTAGCGGCTACGAGCAGTACTTC; CDR3: CASSASGTSGYEQYF
D: NA; J: TRBJ2-7; V: TRBV5-1; size: NA; DNA: TGCGCCAGCACTCAGGAGGTAGCCTCCTACGAGCAGTACTTC; CDR3: CASTQEVASYEQYF
D: TRBD2; J: TRBJ2-3; V: TRBV2; size: once; DNA: TGTGCCAGCACCGTGACTAGCGGGGGGCCCGCTACGCAGTATTTT; CDR3: CASTVTSGGPATQYF
D: NA; J: TRBJ2-2; V: TRBV30; size: once; DNA: TGTGCCTGGAGTCCTGGACTATTGCCGGGGGAGCTGTTTTTT; CDR3: CAWSPGLLPGELFF
D: NA; J: TRBJ2-2; V: TRBV27; size: NA; DNA: TGTGCCAGCAGGTCAACAGGGCTTTCGAACACCGGGGAGCTGTTTTTT; CDR3: CASRSTGLSNTGELFF
D: TRBD1; J: TRBJ1-6; V: TRBV5-1; size: NA; DNA: TGCGCCAGCAGGGCAACAACAGGGGAAGGGCCCCTCCACTTT; CDR3: CASRATTGEGPLHF